This T cell receptor beta chain was sequenced in a study of CD8 T cells in ankylosing spondylitis. It was by quantitative 5'-RACE with molecular barcodes that TCR beta libraries were made. TCRdb used MiXCR to reprocess the 5' RACE reads, holding one entry per CDR3 protein. The repertoire holds about 800,000 distinct CDR3 sequences, with about 11% as singletons. Comment on this clonotype: Its target is not known.

Study observations and caveats: Characteristic, it appeared, of ankylosing spondylitis blood was a TCR beta motif of about eight highly homologous variants. Reports say disease-linked clones showed up significantly more in matched ankylosing spondylitis synovial fluid.

This CDR3 comprises 14 residues. CDR1 is DFQATT, CDR2 SNEGSKA, per germline (reference sequence). Trimming took 5 bases from V and 3 from J, leaving 17 bases between them. The sequenced sample was blood, either unsorted or a sorted T cell fraction (not recorded which). The clonotype was recovered from a male donor with ankylosing spondylitis. The chain combines TRBV20-1 with TRBJ2-7, with a weak D call TRBD1 (6 bases). The CDR3 coding sequence is TGCAGTGCTTTACCGGGACACAAATACTACGAGCAGTACTTC. It is translated as CSALPGHKYYEQYF.